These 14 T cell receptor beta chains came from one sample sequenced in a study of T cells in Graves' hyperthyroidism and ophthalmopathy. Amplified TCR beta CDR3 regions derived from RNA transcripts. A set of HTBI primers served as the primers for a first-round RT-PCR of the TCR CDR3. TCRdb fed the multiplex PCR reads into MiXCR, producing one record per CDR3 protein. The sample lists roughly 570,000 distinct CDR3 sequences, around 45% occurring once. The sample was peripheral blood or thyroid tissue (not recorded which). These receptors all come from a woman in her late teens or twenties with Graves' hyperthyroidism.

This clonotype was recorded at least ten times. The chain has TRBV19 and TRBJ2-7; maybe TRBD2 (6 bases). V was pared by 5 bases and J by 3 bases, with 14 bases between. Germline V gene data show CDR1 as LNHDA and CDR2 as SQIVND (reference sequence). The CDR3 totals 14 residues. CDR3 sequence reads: CASSFGSGIYEQYF. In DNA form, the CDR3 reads TGTGCCAGTAGTTTCGGGAGCGGTATCTACGAGCAGTACTTC.

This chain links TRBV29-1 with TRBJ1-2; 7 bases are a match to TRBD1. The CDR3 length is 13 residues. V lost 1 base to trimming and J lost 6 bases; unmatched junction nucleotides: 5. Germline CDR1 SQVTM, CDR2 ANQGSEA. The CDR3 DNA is TGCAGCGTTGAAGTTGGACAGGAACATGGCTACACCTTC. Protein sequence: CSVEVGQEHGYTF.

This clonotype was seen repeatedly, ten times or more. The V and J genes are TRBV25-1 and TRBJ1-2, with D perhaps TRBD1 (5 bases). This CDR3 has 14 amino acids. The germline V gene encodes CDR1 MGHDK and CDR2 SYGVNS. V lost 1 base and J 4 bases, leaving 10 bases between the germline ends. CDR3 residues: CASSEFKGIYGYTF. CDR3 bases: TGTGCCAGCAGTGAATTTAAGGGGATCTATGGCTACACCTTC.

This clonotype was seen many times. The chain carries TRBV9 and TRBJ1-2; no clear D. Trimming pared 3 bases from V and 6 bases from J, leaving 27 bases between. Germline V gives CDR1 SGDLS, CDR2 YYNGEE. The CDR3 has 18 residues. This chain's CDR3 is CASSAVPPDLPGGDGYTF. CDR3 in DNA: TGTGCCAGCAGCGCCGTCCCTCCGGACCTACCGGGAGGTGATGGCTACACCTTC.

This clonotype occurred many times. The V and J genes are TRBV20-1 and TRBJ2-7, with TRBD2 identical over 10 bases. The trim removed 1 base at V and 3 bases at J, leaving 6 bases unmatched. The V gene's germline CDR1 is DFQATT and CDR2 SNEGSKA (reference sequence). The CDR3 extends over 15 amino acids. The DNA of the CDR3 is TGCAGTGCTAGAGGCCTAAGCGGGAGGGTCTACGAGCAGTACTTC. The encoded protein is CSARGLSGRVYEQYF.

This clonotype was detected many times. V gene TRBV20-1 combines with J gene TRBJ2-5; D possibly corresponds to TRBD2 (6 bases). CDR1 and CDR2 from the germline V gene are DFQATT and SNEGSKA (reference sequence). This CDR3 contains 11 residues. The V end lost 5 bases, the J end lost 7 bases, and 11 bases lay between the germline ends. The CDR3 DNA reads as TGCAGTGCTGTCAGGAGGGGGACCCAGTACTTC. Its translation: CSAVRRGTQYF.

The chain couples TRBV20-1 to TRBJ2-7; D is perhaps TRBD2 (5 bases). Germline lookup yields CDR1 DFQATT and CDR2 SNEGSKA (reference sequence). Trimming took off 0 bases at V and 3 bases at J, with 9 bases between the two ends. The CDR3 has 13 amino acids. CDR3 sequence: CSARDLGSYEQYV. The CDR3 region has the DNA TGCAGTGCTAGAGATCTAGGGAGCTACGAGCAGTACGTC.

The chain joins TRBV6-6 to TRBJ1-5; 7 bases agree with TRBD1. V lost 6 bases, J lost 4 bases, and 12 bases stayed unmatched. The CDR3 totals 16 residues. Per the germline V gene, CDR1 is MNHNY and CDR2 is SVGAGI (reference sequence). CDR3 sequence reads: CASSETSGTVNQPQHF. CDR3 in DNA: TGTGCCAGCAGCGAGACTAGCGGGACAGTAAATCAGCCCCAGCATTTT.

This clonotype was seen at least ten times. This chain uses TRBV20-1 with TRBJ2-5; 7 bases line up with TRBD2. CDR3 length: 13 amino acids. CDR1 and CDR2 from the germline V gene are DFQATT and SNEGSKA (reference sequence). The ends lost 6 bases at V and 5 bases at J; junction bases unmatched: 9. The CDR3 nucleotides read TGCAGTGCGTATGCGGGAGTGGGGGAGACCCAGTACTTC. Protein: CSAYAGVGETQYF.

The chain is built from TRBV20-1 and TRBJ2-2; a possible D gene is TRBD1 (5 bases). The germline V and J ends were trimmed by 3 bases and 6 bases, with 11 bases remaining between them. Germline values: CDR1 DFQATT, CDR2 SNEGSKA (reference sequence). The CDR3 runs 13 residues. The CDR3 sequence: CSARVQTAGELFF. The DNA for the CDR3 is TGCAGTGCTAGGGTACAGACAGCCGGGGAGCTGTTTTTT.

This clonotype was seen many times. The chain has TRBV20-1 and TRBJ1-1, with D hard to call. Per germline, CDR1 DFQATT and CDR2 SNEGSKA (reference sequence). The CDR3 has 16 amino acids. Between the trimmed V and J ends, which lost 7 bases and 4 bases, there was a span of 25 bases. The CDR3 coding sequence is TGCAGTGTCAAGGCGGCTATGAATTTAGCAGGCACTGAAGCTTTCTTT. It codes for CSVKAAMNLAGTEAFF.

In DNA form, the CDR3 reads TGTGCCAGCAGTTTCCTGGGACAGTTTTCTTACGAGCAGTACTTC. Amino acids: CASSFLGQFSYEQYF. The chain has TRBV5-6 and TRBJ2-7; TRBD1 aligns across 7 bases. The V gene end was trimmed by 5 bases and the J gene end by 4 bases; junction bases not matched to a gene: 12. Per the germline V gene, CDR1 is SGHDT and CDR2 is YYEEEE. This CDR3 region has 15 residues.

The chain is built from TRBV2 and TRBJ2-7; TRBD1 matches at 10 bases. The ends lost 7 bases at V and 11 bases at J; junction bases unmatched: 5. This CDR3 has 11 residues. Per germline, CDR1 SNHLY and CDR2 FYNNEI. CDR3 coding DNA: TGTGCCAGCATCCGGGACAGGGGAGAGTACTTC. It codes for CASIRDRGEYF.

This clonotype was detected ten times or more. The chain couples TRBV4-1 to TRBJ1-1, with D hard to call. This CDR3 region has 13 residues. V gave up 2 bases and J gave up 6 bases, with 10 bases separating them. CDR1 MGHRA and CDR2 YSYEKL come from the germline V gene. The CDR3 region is CASSQKRLSEAFF. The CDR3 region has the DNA TGCGCCAGCAGCCAAAAGAGACTGTCTGAAGCTTTCTTT.